The clone carrying this T cell receptor beta chain has a count of ten or more. Its antigen remains unidentified. Individual cDNA molecules carried attached unique molecular identifiers. One entry per CDR3 protein results from TCRdb running MiXCR on the 5' RACE reads. The sample holds under 85,000 distinct CDR3 sequences; 5% are singletons and the top ten take 7.3%. This record comes from a study of early T cells in non-severe SARS-CoV-2 infection. The wider study: RNA in bulk from unsorted whole blood was sequenced, and chains were unpaired. Study-level findings and limits: Missing private and CD4 specificities, VDJdb matching favored anti-spike CD8 responses.

CDR1 and CDR2 (germline): SGHNT, YENEEA. The CDR3 consists of 13 residues. Trimming pared 1 base from V and 2 bases from J, leaving 5 bases between. The specimen comprised whole blood, sampled at baseline. This TCR derives from an adult who was a healthcare worker with PCR-confirmed SARS-CoV-2 infection or an uninfected control (not recorded which). The chain joins TRBV11-3 to TRBJ2-5, with D hard to call. The CDR3 here is CASSLASQETQYF. Written as DNA, the CDR3 is TGTGCCAGCAGCTTAGCCTCTCAAGAGACCCAGTACTTC. Filled out from reference TRBV11-3 and TRBJ2-5, the complete variable domain reads EAGVVQSPRYKIIEKKQPVAFWCNPISGHNTLYWYLQNLGQGPELLIRYENEEAVDDSQLPKDRFSAERLKGVDSTLKIQPAELGDSAVYLCASSLASQETQYFGPGTRLLVL.